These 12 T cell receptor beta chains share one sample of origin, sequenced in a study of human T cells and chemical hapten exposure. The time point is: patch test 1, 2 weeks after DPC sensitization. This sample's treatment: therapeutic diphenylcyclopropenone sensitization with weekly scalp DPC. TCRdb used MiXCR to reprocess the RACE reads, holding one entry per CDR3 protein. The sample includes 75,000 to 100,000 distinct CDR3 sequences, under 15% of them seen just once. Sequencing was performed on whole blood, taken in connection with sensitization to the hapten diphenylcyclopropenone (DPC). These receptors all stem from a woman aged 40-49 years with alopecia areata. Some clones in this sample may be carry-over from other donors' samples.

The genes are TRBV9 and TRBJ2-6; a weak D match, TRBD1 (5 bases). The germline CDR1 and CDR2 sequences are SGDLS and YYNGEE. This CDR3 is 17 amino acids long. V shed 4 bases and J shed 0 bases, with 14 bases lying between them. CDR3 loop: CASSRTSTPSGANVLTF. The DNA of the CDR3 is TGTGCCAGCAGCCGGACAAGTACACCCTCTGGGGCCAACGTCCTGACTTTC.

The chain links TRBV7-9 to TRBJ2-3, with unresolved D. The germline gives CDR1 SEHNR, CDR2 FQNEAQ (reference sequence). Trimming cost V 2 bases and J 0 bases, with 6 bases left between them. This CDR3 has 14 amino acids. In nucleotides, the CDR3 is TGTGCCAGCAGCTTACTCGGGAGCACAGATACGCAGTATTTT. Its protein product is CASSLLGSTDTQYF.

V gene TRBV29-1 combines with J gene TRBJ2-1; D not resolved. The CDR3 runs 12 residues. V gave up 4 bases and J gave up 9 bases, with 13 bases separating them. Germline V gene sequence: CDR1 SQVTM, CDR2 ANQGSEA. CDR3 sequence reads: CSVVPPSPEQFF. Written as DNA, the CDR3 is TGCAGCGTTGTACCCCCTTCTCCTGAGCAGTTCTTC.

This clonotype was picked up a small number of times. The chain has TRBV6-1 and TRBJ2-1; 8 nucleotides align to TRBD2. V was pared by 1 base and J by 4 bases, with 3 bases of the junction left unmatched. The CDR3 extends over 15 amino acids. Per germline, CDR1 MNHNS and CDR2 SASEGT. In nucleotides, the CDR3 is TGTGCCAGCAGTGAAGGACTAGCGCCGTACAATGAGCAGTTCTTC. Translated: CASSEGLAPYNEQFF.

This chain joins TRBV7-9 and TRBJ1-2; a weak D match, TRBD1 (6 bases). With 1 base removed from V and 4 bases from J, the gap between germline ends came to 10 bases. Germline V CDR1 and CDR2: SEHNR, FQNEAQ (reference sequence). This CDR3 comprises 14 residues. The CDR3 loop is CASSLDRVVYGYTF. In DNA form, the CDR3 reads TGTGCCAGCAGCTTAGACAGGGTAGTCTATGGCTACACCTTC.

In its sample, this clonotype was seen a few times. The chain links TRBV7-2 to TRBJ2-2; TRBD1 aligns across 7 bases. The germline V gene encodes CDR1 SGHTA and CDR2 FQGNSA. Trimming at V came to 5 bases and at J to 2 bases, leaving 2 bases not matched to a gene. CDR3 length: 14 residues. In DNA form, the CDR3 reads TGTGCCAGCAGCCGGGACAGTAACACCGGGGAGCTGTTTTTT. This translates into CASSRDSNTGELFF.

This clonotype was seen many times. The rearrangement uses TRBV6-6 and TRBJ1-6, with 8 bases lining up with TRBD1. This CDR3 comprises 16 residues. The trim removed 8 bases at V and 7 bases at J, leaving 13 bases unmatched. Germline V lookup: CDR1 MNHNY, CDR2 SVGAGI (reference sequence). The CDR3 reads CASLGDRGRWNSPLHF. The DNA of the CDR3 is TGTGCCAGCCTCGGAGACAGGGGACGTTGGAATTCACCCCTCCACTTT.

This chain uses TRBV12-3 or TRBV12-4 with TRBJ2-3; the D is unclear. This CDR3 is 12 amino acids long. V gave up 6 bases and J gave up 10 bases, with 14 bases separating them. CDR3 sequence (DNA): TGTGCCAGCAGCCCCCAAATCTGGGCGCAGTATTTT. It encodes CASSPQIWAQYF.

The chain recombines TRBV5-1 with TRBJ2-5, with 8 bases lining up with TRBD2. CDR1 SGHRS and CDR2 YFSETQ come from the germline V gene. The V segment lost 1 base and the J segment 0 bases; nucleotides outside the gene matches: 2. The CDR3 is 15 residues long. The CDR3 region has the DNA TGCGCCAGCAGCTTGACTAGCGGAAACCAAGAGACCCAGTACTTC. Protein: CASSLTSGNQETQYF.

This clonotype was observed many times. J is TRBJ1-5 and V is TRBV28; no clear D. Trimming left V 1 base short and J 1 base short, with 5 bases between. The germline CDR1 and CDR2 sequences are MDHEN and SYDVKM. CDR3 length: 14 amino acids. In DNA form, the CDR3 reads TGTGCCAGCAGTTTATTATTAAGCAATCAGCCCCAGCATTTT. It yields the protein CASSLLLSNQPQHF.

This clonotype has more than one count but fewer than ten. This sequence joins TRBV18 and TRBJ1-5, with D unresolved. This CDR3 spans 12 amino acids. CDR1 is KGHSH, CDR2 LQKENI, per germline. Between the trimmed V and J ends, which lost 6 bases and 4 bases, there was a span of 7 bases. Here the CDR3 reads CASSPRNQPQHF. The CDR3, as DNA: TGTGCCAGCTCGCCGAGAAATCAGCCCCAGCATTTT.

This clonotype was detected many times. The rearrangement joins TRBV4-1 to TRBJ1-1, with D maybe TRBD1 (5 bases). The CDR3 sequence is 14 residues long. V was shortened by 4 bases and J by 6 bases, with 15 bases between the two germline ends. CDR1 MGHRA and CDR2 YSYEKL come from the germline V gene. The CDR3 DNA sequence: TGCGCCAGCAGCCCCCTCCGGGACTTAGCTGAAGCTTTCTTT. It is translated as CASSPLRDLAEAFF.